Presented here are 24 T cell receptor beta chains from one specimen sequenced in a study of cytomegalovirus exposure and HLA in healthy donors. Amplification used 60 Vbeta primers and 13 Jbeta primers. The repertoire was sequenced with immunoSEQ multiplex PCR; TCRdb's copy has only in-frame clones and lacks some. In the table there are fewer than 250,000 clones, roughly four fifths of which are singletons. The sample taken for sequencing was PBMCs. These receptors were collected from a woman between 25 and 40 years old in good health and CMV-seropositive.

The genes are TRBV15 and TRBJ2-7; D not resolved. In germline, CDR1 is LNHNV, CDR2 YYDKDF (reference sequence). V was trimmed by 1 base and J by 9 bases, leaving 22 bases between them. The CDR3 spans 16 residues. CDR3 residues: CATSRGPPSGERGQYF. CDR3 nucleotides: TGTGCCACCAGCAGAGGCCCCCCTTCCGGAGAGCGCGGGCAGTACTTC. The full variable domain, in which reference TRBV15 and TRBJ2-7 provide the parts outside the CDR3, is DAMVIQNPRYQVTQFGKPVTLSCSQTLNHNVMYWYQQKSSQAPKLLFHYYDKDFNNEADTPDNFQSRRPNTSFCFLDIRSPGLGDTAMYLCATSRGPPSGERGQYFGPGTRLTVT.

The rearrangement joins TRBV11-2 to TRBJ2-7, with TRBD1 matching 8 bases. V gave up 5 bases and J gave up 0 bases; unmatched junction bases: 9. This CDR3 has 16 amino acids. CDR1 SGHAT and CDR2 FQNNGV come from the germline V gene. CDR3 sequence: CASSLQPGQDSYEQYF. CDR3 coding DNA: TGTGCCAGCAGCCTGCAACCGGGACAGGACTCCTACGAGCAGTACTTC.

A note on this clone: Other nucleotide sequences in the sample specify the same CDR3. The chain joins TRBV5-1 to TRBJ1-2; D gene uncertain. V lost 0 bases and J lost 2, with 8 bases in between. In germline, CDR1 is SGHRS, CDR2 YFSETQ. There are 14 residues in the CDR3. The CDR3 coding sequence is TGCGCCAGCAGCTTGGGGCAGTCGAACTATGGCTACACCTTC. Residues: CASSLGQSNYGYTF.

J is TRBJ1-2 and V is TRBV10-3, with 10 bases lining up with TRBD1. This CDR3 spans 15 amino acids. CDR1 and CDR2 (germline): ENHRY, SYGVKD. After removal of 3 bases from V and 5 bases from J, the junction contained 6 bases not matched to a gene. The CDR3 nucleotides read TGTGCCATCAGTGAAGGGACAGGGGCGGTTTATGGCTACACCTTC. Its protein is CAISEGTGAVYGYTF.

The rearrangement uses TRBV11-2 and TRBJ2-7, with TRBD2 matching 12 bases. The CDR3 contains 14 residues. J gave up 7 bases and V 5 bases, and 6 bases lay outside the gene matches. Germline CDR1 and CDR2: SGHAT and FQNNGV. The CDR3 is CASSPTSGRGEQYF. The CDR3 DNA reads as TGTGCCAGCAGCCCGACTAGCGGGAGAGGTGAGCAGTACTTC.

The chain couples TRBV5-6 to TRBJ2-7; maybe TRBD1 (7 bases). Deletions cut 7 bases from V and 6 bases from J, with 14 bases between. Germline CDR1 and CDR2: SGHDT and YYEEEE. The CDR3 is 12 residues long. The CDR3 coding sequence is TGTGCCAGCGCGGCAGGGGGGACCGAGCAGTACTTC. It specifies CASAAGGTEQYF.

The chain employs TRBV7-9 and TRBJ2-7; 8 nucleotides agree with TRBD2. Germline V CDR1 and CDR2: SEHNR, FQNEAQ (reference sequence). V shed 5 bases, J shed 0 bases, and the junction held 9 bases outside the gene matches. The length of the CDR3 is 16 residues. Here the CDR3 DNA reads TGTGCCAGCAGCCTGACGGCAGGGACTAGCTCCTACGAGCAGTACTTC. As protein: CASSLTAGTSSYEQYF. The variable domain in full, with the rest retrieved from reference TRBV7-9 and TRBJ2-7, is DTGVSQNPRHKITKRGQNVTFRCDPISEHNRLYWYRQTLGQGPEFLTYFQNEAQLEKSRLLSDRFSAERPKGSFSTLEIQRTEQGDSAMYLCASSLTAGTSSYEQYFGPGTRLTVT.

The chain joins TRBV13 to TRBJ2-1, with 7 positions matching TRBD1. Germline values: CDR1 PRHDT, CDR2 FYEKMQ (reference sequence). V lost 4 bases to trimming and J lost 9 bases; unmatched junction nucleotides: 6. The CDR3 runs 13 residues. CDR3 DNA sequence: TGTGCCAGCAGCTACCGGGACAGATCTGAGCAGTTCTTC. Encoded protein: CASSYRDRSEQFF.

The table lists this clone with a count of one. The J gene is TRBJ1-1, the V gene TRBV27; 7 positions match TRBD1. The CDR3 totals 12 residues. Germline trimming cut 11 bases from V and 10 bases from J; bases unmatched to any gene: 13. Germline assignment: CDR1 MNHEY and CDR2 SMNVEV (reference sequence). The CDR3 here is CAARDSLMGAFF. The DNA for the CDR3 is TGTGCCGCCAGGGACAGCTTGATGGGAGCTTTCTTT.

This sequence joins TRBV5-6 and TRBJ2-1, with 9 bases lining up with TRBD2. CDR1 is SGHDT, CDR2 YYEEEE, per germline. The CDR3 covers 16 residues. V lost 1 base, J lost 9 bases, and 11 bases stayed unmatched. The CDR3 nucleotides are TGTGCCAGCAGCTTGCCCCGGCTAGCGGGATTGGTTGAGCAGTTCTTC. Translating it yields CASSLPRLAGLVEQFF.

The chain couples TRBV18 to TRBJ2-5; the match to TRBD1 covers 8 bases. The end of the DNA fits TRBJ2-7 better, so the J call may be wrong. Germline V lookup: CDR1 KGHSH, CDR2 LQKENI. The CDR3 is made up of 16 amino acids. CDR3 nucleotide sequence: TGTGCCAGCTCACGGATACAGGGGGTATCCTCTTACGAGCAGTACTTC. Translation gives CASSRIQGVSSYEQYF.

The chain recombines TRBV28 with TRBJ2-2, with 8 bases matching TRBD1. The CDR3 is 20 amino acids. V lost 4 bases to trimming and J lost 5 bases; unmatched junction nucleotides: 21. The germline V gene encodes CDR1 MDHEN and CDR2 SYDVKM. The DNA for the CDR3 is TGTGCCAGCAGTTACCTCAACCTCCATCGGCGACAGGGGAGGACCGGGGAGCTGTTTTTT. Residues: CASSYLNLHRRQGRTGELFF.

This clone was seen only once. The rearrangement joins TRBV19 to TRBJ1-1; D unresolved. The CDR3 is 12 amino acids. V gave up 7 bases and J gave up 4 bases, with 10 bases separating them. Germline CDR1 is LNHDA and CDR2 is SQIVND (reference sequence). This chain's CDR3 is CASNEGVTEAFF. The DNA of the CDR3 is TGTGCCAGTAACGAGGGAGTCACTGAAGCTTTCTTT.

The rearrangement links TRBV7-9 to TRBJ2-7, with TRBD2 identical over 14 bases. V trimming: 5 bases; J trimming: 6 bases; junction bases outside the gene matches: 6. The CDR3 extends over 15 amino acids. Germline V gene data show CDR1 as SEHNR and CDR2 as FQNEAQ (reference sequence). For the CDR3, the DNA is TGTGCCAGCAGCCCGGGGACTAGCGGGAGTCTCGAGCAGTACTTC. This codes for CASSPGTSGSLEQYF.

This chain joins TRBV4-1 and TRBJ2-2, with D unresolved. This CDR3 has 13 residues. Germline V CDR1 and CDR2: MGHRA, YSYEKL. Trimming took 0 bases from V and 6 from J, leaving 5 bases between them. The CDR3 is CASSQERPGELFF. The CDR3 region has the DNA TGCGCCAGCAGCCAAGAGAGGCCCGGGGAGCTGTTTTTT.

The rearrangement links TRBV19 to TRBJ2-5; 8 bases match TRBD2. Trimming removed 5 bases from V and 4 bases from J; junction bases left unmatched: 18. CDR3 size: 18 residues. Germline V gene sequence: CDR1 LNHDA, CDR2 SQIVND (reference sequence). The CDR3 reads CASSRLAGHGGVRETQYF. In nucleotides, the CDR3 is TGTGCCAGTAGTCGGCTAGCGGGTCACGGAGGGGTAAGAGAGACCCAGTACTTC. Looking up the rest from reference TRBV19 and TRBJ2-5 gives the full variable domain: DGGITQSPKYLFRKEGQNVTLSCEQNLNHDAMYWYRQDPGQGLRLIYYSQIVNDFQKGDIAEGYSVSREKKESFPLTVTSAQKNPTAFYLCASSRLAGHGGVRETQYFGPGTRLLVL.

The gene calls are TRBV11-1 and TRBJ2-7, with a possible D match to TRBD2 (5 bases). The V gene lost 5 bases and the J gene lost 0 bases, with 14 bases spanning the gap. The CDR3 loop spans 15 amino acids. CDR1 is SGHAT and CDR2 is FQDESV in the germline V gene (reference sequence). The CDR3 DNA follows: TGTGCCAGCAGCCCATACTCCGGGGACTCCTACGAGCAGTACTTC. Translation gives CASSPYSGDSYEQYF.

To note about this clone: The same CDR3 can be traced to other DNA sequences in this sample. The V call is TRBV7-6, the J call TRBJ1-1, with D possibly matching TRBD1 (5 bases). CDR3 size: 13 residues. Trimming cost V 5 bases and J 2 bases, with 9 bases left between them. CDR1 and CDR2 from the germline V gene are SGHVS and FNYEAQ. CDR3 residues: CASSLDRNTEAFF. The CDR3 DNA reads TGTGCCAGCAGCCTTGACAGAAACACTGAAGCTTTCTTT.

The V gene is TRBV9, the J gene TRBJ2-7; D might be TRBD1 (5 bases). The CDR3 loop spans 14 amino acids. Deletions cut 0 bases from V and 6 bases from J, with 13 bases between. CDR1 and CDR2 (germline): SGDLS, YYNGEE. The chain's CDR3 is CASSVGRVNSEQYF. The DNA of the CDR3 is TGTGCCAGCAGCGTAGGCAGGGTCAATAGCGAGCAGTACTTC.

The chain combines TRBV20-1 with TRBJ2-5, with TRBD2 identical over 8 bases. CDR1 DFQATT and CDR2 SNEGSKA come from the germline V gene (reference sequence). The V gene end was trimmed by 7 bases and the J gene end by 7 bases; junction bases not matched to a gene: 5. This CDR3 region has 11 residues. CDR3 DNA: TGCAGTGGATACAGCGGGGGGACCCAGTACTTC. Translating gives CSGYSGGTQYF.

This clone appeared once. This chain connects TRBV5-1 to TRBJ2-7, with a weak D call TRBD1 (5 bases). V was cut by 3 bases and J by 3 bases, with 16 bases left in between. The CDR3 is 15 amino acids. Germline loops: CDR1 SGHRS, CDR2 YFSETQ. CDR3 region: CASSSFSTALYEQYF. In DNA form, the CDR3 reads TGCGCCAGCAGCTCTTTTTCGACAGCTCTCTACGAGCAGTACTTC. Together with reference TRBV5-1 and TRBJ2-7, the CDR3 gives the full variable domain: KAGVTQTPRYLIKTRGQQVTLSCSPISGHRSVSWYQQTPGQGLQFLFEYFSETQRNKGNFPGRFSGRQFSNSRSEMNVSTLELGDSALYLCASSSFSTALYEQYFGPGTRLTVT.

This clone came up a few times. J is TRBJ2-2 and V is TRBV27; 8 nucleotides agree with TRBD1. V gave up 5 bases and J gave up 7 bases; unmatched junction bases: 6. The germline CDR1 and CDR2 sequences are MNHEY and SMNVEV (reference sequence). The CDR3 covers 14 residues. CDR3 protein: CASSAGGGGGELFF. CDR3 coding DNA: TGTGCCAGCAGTGCAGGGGGCGGCGGCGGGGAGCTGTTTTTT.

This clone showed up just a few times. CDR3 bases: TGCAGTGCTAGAGAGCGATACGAGCAGTACTTC. Residues: CSARERYEQYF. The genes are TRBV20-1 and TRBJ2-7; D is unclear. Germline lookup yields CDR1 DFQATT and CDR2 SNEGSKA (reference sequence). CDR3 size: 11 residues. Trimming left V 0 bases short and J 4 bases short, with 4 bases between.

This rearrangement joins TRBV28 to TRBJ1-1, with TRBD1 identical over 10 bases. Per germline, CDR1 MDHEN and CDR2 SYDVKM. V trimming: 3 bases; J trimming: 9 bases; junction bases outside the gene matches: 10. The CDR3 covers 15 residues. The DNA for the CDR3 is TGTGCCAGCAGTTTTTTAGCGGACAGGGGGGGTAAAGCTTTCTTT. Its translation: CASSFLADRGGKAFF.